This TCR beta chain was recorded in a study of blood T cell repertoires in COVID-19. The data were produced by immunoSEQ multiplex PCR, yet TCRdb's version contains in-frame clones alone and is incomplete. The sample lists roughly 69,000 clones; more than 65% were seen once. Sequenced input: peripheral blood. This sequence originates from a woman aged 50 to 65 with acute or convalescent COVID-19.

This chain's CDR3 is CSVEIGSGLDTQYF. Here the CDR3 DNA reads TGCAGCGTTGAAATTGGTAGCGGCTTAGATACGCAGTATTTT. The chain uses TRBV29-1 and TRBJ2-3; the D gene is possibly TRBD2 (6 bases). Trimming stripped 2 bases from V and 5 bases from J, with 14 bases between. The CDR3 is 14 amino acids. From germline, CDR1 is SQVTM and CDR2 ANQGSEA.